The table lists the clone carrying this T cell receptor (beta chain) with a few counts. Its cognate antigen is unknown. Amplification of TCR beta CDR3 regions was performed using RNA transcripts as template. The primer set for the first-round RT-PCR of the TCR CDR3 was HTBI. TCRdb recomputed calls from the multiplex PCR reads with MiXCR, one row per CDR3 protein. The table shows approximately 530,000 distinct CDR3 sequences, with 16% occurring only once. These data are taken from a study of T cells in Graves' hyperthyroidism and ophthalmopathy. Study-wide results and caveats: Ophthalmopathy was predicted by the model a median of roughly 6.7 months ahead of onset.

Sequenced material: blood. This receptor was obtained from a young woman with Graves' hyperthyroidism.

In DNA form, the CDR3 reads TGTGCCAGCAGCACAGAGACAGGGCCCGATCAGCCCCAGCATTTT. It yields the protein CASSTETGPDQPQHF. The chain has TRBV7-3 and TRBJ1-5, with 7 bases identical to TRBD1. V lost 5 bases to trimming and J lost 5 bases; unmatched junction nucleotides: 9. The CDR3 covers 15 residues. Germline V lookup: CDR1 SGHTA, CDR2 FQGTGA.